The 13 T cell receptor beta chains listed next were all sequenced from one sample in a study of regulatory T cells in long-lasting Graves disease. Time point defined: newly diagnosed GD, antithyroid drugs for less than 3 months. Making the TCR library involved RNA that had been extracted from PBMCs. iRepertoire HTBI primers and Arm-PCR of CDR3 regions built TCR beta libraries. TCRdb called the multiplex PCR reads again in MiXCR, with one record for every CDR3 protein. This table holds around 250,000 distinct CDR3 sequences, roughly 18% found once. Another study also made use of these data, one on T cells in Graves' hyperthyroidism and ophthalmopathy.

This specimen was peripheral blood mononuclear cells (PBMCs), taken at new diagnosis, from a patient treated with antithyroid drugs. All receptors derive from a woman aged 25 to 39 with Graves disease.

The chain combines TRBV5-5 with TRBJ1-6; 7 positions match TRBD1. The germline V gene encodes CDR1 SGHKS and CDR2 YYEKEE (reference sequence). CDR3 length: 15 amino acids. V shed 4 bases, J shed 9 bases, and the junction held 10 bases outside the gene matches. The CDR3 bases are TGTGCCAGCAGCGAGATCGACAGGGCTATTTCACCCCTCCACTTT. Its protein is CASSEIDRAISPLHF.

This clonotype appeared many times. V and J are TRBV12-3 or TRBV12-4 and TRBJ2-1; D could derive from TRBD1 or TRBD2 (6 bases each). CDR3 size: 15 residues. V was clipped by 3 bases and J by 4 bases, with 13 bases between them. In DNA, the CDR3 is TGTGCCAGCAGTTTTGTGCAGGGGAGGTACAATGAGCAGTTCTTC. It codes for CASSFVQGRYNEQFF.

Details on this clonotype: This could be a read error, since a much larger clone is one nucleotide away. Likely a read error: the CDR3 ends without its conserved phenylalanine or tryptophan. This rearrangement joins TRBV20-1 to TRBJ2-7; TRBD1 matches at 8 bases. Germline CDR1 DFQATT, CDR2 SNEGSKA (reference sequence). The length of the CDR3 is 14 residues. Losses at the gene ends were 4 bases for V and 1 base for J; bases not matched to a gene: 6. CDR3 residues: CSAKLDRGSYEQYL. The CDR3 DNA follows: TGCAGTGCTAAACTTGACAGGGGTTCCTACGAGCAGTACTTG.

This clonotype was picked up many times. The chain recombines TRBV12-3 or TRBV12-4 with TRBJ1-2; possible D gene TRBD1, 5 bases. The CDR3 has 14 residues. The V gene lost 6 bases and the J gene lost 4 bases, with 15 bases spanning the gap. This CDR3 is CASSTGTAAYGYTF. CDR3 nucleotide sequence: TGTGCCAGCAGCACCGGGACGGCCGCCTATGGCTACACCTTC.

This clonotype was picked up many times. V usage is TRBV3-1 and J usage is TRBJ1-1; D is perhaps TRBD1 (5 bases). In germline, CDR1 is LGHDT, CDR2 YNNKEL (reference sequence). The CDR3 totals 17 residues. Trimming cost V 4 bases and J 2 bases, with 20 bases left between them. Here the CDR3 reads CASSPRGEPGSNTEAFF. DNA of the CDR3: TGTGCCAGCAGCCCCCGGGGGGAGCCAGGATCAAACACTGAAGCTTTCTTT.

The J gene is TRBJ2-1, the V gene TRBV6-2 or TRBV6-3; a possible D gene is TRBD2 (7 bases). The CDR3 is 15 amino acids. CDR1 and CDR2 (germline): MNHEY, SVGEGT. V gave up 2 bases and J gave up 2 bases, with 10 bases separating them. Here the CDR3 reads CASSYGGGAYNEQFF. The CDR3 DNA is TGTGCCAGCAGTTACGGAGGGGGGGCCTACAATGAGCAGTTCTTC.

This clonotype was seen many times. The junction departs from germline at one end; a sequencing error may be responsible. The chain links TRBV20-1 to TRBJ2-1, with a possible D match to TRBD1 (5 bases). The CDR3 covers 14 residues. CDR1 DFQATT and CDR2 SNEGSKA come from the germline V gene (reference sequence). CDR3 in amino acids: CSAREQGAYTEQFF. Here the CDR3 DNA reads TGCAGTGCTAGAGAGCAAGGGGCCTACACTGAGCAGTTCTTC.

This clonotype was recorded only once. The CDR3 DNA sequence: TGTGCCAGCAGCTATGTAGCGGGCTCCTACAATGAGCAGTTCTTC. Residues: CASSYVAGSYNEQFF. This sequence joins TRBV11-2 and TRBJ2-1, with TRBD2 matching over 7 bases. Germline V gives CDR1 SGHAT, CDR2 FQNNGV. V was pared by 4 bases and J by 0 bases, with 3 bases of the junction left unmatched. There are 15 residues in the CDR3.

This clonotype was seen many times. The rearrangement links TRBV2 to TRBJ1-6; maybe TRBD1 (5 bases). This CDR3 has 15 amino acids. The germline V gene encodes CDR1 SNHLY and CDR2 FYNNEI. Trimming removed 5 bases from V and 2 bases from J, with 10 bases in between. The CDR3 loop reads CASSSRGPYNSPLHF. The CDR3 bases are TGTGCCAGCAGTTCGAGGGGTCCCTATAATTCACCCCTCCACTTT.

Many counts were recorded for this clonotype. The DNA of the CDR3 is TGTGCCAGCAGTCCCGGACAGGCTAACTTCGAGCAGTACTTC. Translated: CASSPGQANFEQYF. This chain joins TRBV12-3 or TRBV12-4 and TRBJ2-7; TRBD1 matches 7 bases. Germline trimming cut 5 bases from V and 6 bases from J; bases unmatched to any gene: 10. The CDR3 is 14 residues long.

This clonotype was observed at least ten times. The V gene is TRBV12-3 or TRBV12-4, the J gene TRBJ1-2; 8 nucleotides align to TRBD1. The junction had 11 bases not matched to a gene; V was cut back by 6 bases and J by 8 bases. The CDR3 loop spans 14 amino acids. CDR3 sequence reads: CASRTDQGAGGYTF. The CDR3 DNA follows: TGTGCCAGCAGGACGGATCAGGGGGCGGGCGGCTACACCTTC.

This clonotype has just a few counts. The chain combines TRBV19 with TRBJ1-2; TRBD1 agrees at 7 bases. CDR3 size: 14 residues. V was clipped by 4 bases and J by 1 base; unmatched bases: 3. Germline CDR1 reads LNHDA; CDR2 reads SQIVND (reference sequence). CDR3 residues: CASSKQGGNYGYTF. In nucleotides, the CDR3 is TGTGCCAGTAGTAAGCAGGGGGGTAACTATGGCTACACCTTC.

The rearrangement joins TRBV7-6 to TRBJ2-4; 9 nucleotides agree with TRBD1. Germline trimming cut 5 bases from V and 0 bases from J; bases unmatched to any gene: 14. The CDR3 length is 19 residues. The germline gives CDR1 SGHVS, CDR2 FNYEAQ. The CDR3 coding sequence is TGTGCCAGCAGCACAGAATCCGGGACAGGGTGCCTAGCCAAAAACATTCAGTACTTC. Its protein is CASSTESGTGCLAKNIQYF.